This is a list of T cell receptor beta chains from one sample in a study of cytomegalovirus exposure and HLA in healthy donors. The method was immunoSEQ multiplex PCR; TCRdb's version includes in-frame clones alone and lacks a portion of them. The table shows 100,000 to 120,000 clones, with 65% to 80% occurring only once. Source material: PBMCs. The source is a woman between 55 and 75 years old in good health and CMV-seropositive. Both conserved end residues are part of each CDR3. Fields, in order: D gene, V gene, clone size, J gene, CDR3 protein, CDR3 DNA. The D gene is left open where the match is weak. Clone sizes are given selectively: once, few, many, or a class where the clone is expanded.

>TRBD2|TRBV11-1|.|TRBJ2-3
CASSPSAGLQLTDTQYF
TGTGCCAGCAGCCCTTCGGCGGGACTACAACTCACAGATACGCAGTATTTT
>.|TRBV19|.|TRBJ1-1
CASTLYRDGTEAFF
TGTGCCAGTACCTTGTACAGGGACGGCACTGAAGCTTTCTTT
>TRBD1|TRBV9|.|TRBJ1-5
CASSPGQRNQPQHF
TGTGCCAGCAGCCCGGGACAGCGCAATCAGCCCCAGCATTTT
>TRBD2|TRBV6-1|.|TRBJ2-7
CASSAGLAGGPSAYEQYF
TGTGCCAGCAGTGCCGGACTAGCGGGAGGGCCTTCGGCATACGAGCAGTACTTC
>TRBD1|TRBV6-1|.|TRBJ2-7
CASRKTGYEQYF
TGTGCCAGCAGAAAGACAGGGTACGAGCAGTACTTC
>.|TRBV19|once|TRBJ2-7
CASSRYGTGAYEQYF
TGTGCCAGTAGTCGATACGGGACGGGAGCCTACGAGCAGTACTTC
>TRBD1|TRBV29-1|.|TRBJ2-2
CSVGQGATGELFF
TGCAGCGTTGGTCAGGGGGCCACCGGGGAGCTGTTTTTT
>.|TRBV9|.|TRBJ1-1
CASSVNWGTGTEAFF
TGTGCCAGCAGCGTAAACTGGGGTACGGGAACTGAAGCTTTCTTT
>TRBD1|TRBV2|few|TRBJ1-4
CASWTGASNEKLFF
TGTGCCAGTTGGACAGGGGCAAGTAATGAAAAACTGTTTTTT
>.|TRBV5-1|.|TRBJ1-1
CASSLDHGVTEAFF
TGCGCCAGCAGCTTGGACCACGGAGTCACTGAAGCTTTCTTT
>.|TRBV12-5|.|TRBJ2-5
CASANGQSDQETQYF
TGTGCTAGTGCCAATGGACAGTCCGACCAAGAGACCCAGTACTTC
>.|TRBV10-3|.|TRBJ2-6
CAISDGAGANVLTF
TGTGCCATCAGTGACGGGGCTGGGGCCAACGTCCTGACTTTC
>.|TRBV10-1|.|TRBJ2-5
CASSTFLRRGRWETQYF
TGCGCCAGCAGCACCTTTTTGAGGAGGGGGCGATGGGAGACCCAGTACTTC
>TRBD1|TRBV2|.|TRBJ2-1
CASRDRGGGEQFF
TGTGCCAGCAGGGACAGGGGAGGGGGTGAGCAGTTCTTC
>TRBD1|TRBV2|.|TRBJ1-1
CASRDSGTVPMNTEAFF
TGTGCCAGCAGAGATTCCGGGACAGTTCCCATGAACACTGAAGCTTTCTTT
>TRBD2|TRBV7-2|.|TRBJ2-7
CASSRTSDTYEQYF
TGTGCCAGCAGCAGAACTAGCGATACCTACGAGCAGTACTTC
>.|TRBV21-1|.|TRBJ2-7
CASSKVATSGSRSSYEQYF
TGTGCCAGCAGCAAAGTCGCCACTAGCGGGAGCAGATCCTCCTACGAGCAGTACTTC
>TRBD2|TRBV29-1|.|TRBJ2-7
CSVEPSGSSYEQYF
TGCAGCGTTGAACCTAGCGGGAGCTCCTACGAGCAGTACTTC
>TRBD1|TRBV5-1|.|TRBJ2-5
CASSSGTVQETQYF
TGCGCCAGCAGCTCCGGGACAGTCCAAGAGACCCAGTACTTC
>TRBD1|TRBV11-2|.|TRBJ2-1
CASSEGTGGYNEQFF
TGTGCCAGCAGCGAGGGTACAGGGGGCTACAATGAGCAGTTCTTC
>.|TRBV21-1|.|TRBJ1-2
CASRRYRDYGYTF
TGTGCCAGCCGCCGTTACAGAGACTATGGCTACACCTTC
>.|TRBV5-3|.|TRBJ2-3
CARSDHRRGLLTDTQYF
TGTGCCAGAAGCGACCACCGCCGTGGACTATTGACAGATACGCAGTATTTT
>TRBD2|TRBV7-2|.|TRBJ2-7
CASSFGLAGPYEQYF
TGTGCCAGCAGCTTCGGACTAGCGGGGCCCTACGAGCAGTACTTC
>TRBD2|TRBV4-2|.|TRBJ2-5
CASSHPSGKRETQYF
TGTGCCAGCAGCCATCCTAGCGGGAAGAGGGAGACCCAGTACTTC
>TRBD2|TRBV6-4|once|TRBJ2-1
CASSDDAGGPYNEQFF
TGTGCCAGCAGTGACGACGCGGGAGGGCCCTACAATGAGCAGTTCTTC